This is a list of T cell receptor beta chains from one sample in a study of shared clonotypes between healthy human individuals. Sequencing used immunoSEQ multiplex PCR; TCRdb keeps in-frame clones, though not all of them. The table lists about half a million clones, 60% to 85% of them singletons. Sequenced: PBMCs. These receptors were collected from a woman aged 40 to 49 in good health. Some clones in this sample may be carry-over from other donors' samples. The CDR3 runs from the conserved cysteine through the conserved F or W. D genes are given only for firm matches. Expanded clones are given a class, and other clones once, few, many or no size at all.

CASLMNTEAFF,TGTGCCAGCCTCATGAACACTGAAGCTTTCTTT,TRBJ1-1,-,-,TRBV6-6
CASSLRRGELFF,TGTGCCAGCAGTTTAAGGCGCGGGGAGCTGTTTTTT,TRBJ2-2,-,-,TRBV28
CASSLNSGNTIYF,TGTGCCAGCAGTTTGAACTCTGGAAACACCATATATTTT,TRBJ1-3,-,-,TRBV27
CASQGDSRAGGYGYTF,TGTGCCAGTCAAGGGGACAGTCGGGCAGGAGGCTATGGCTACACCTTC,TRBJ1-2,once,TRBD1,TRBV28
CASRGIGKRYEQYF,TGTGCCAGCAGGGGGATCGGGAAGAGATACGAGCAGTACTTC,TRBJ2-7,-,-,TRBV2
CASSTIHWTSKGRSGSYEQYF,TGTGCCAGCAGCACTATTCACTGGACTAGTAAAGGAAGGTCGGGTTCCTACGAGCAGTACTTC,TRBJ2-7,once,TRBD2,TRBV13
CASSKDGTGSYEKLFF,TGTGCCAGTAGTAAAGACGGGACAGGGAGTTATGAAAAACTGTTTTTT,TRBJ1-4,-,TRBD1,TRBV19
CASMVNNEQFF,TGTGCCAGCATGGTCAACAATGAGCAGTTCTTC,TRBJ2-1,-,-,TRBV28
CASSSAGTGGRETQYF,TGTGCCAGCAGCTCTGCCGGGACAGGGGGACGAGAGACCCAGTACTTC,TRBJ2-5,-,TRBD1,TRBV11-3
CASSLVLAGGTGELFF,TGCGCCAGCAGCTTGGTCCTAGCGGGGGGAACCGGGGAGCTGTTTTTT,TRBJ2-2,-,TRBD2,TRBV5-1
CASSSGRHWTSGYNEQFF,TGTGCCAGCAGTTCGGGACGGCATTGGACTAGCGGGTACAATGAGCAGTTCTTC,TRBJ2-1,-,TRBD2,TRBV28
CASSSDRETEAFF,TGTGCCAGCAGCTCCGACAGGGAAACTGAAGCTTTCTTT,TRBJ1-1,many,TRBD1,TRBV7-8
CASSDRATDTQYF,TGTGCCAGCAGTGACAGGGCCACAGATACGCAGTATTTT,TRBJ2-3,-,TRBD1,TRBV6-5
CSGRGGTEAFF,TGCAGCGGCAGGGGAGGCACTGAAGCTTTCTTT,TRBJ1-1,-,-,TRBV29-1
CASSLDGLAEETQYF,TGTGCCAGCAGCTTAGATGGACTAGCGGAAGAGACCCAGTACTTC,TRBJ2-5,-,TRBD2,TRBV11-2
CASSTGQGSPKNIQYF,TGCGCCAGCAGCACCGGACAAGGGAGCCCCAAAAACATTCAGTACTTC,TRBJ2-4,-,-,TRBV5-1
CASSEGGGQPQHF,TGTGCCAGCAGCGAGGGAGGGGGGCAGCCCCAGCATTTT,TRBJ1-5,-,-,TRBV7-2
CASSQGQSFVPGELFF,TGCGCCAGCAGCCAAGGGCAGTCTTTCGTTCCCGGGGAGCTGTTTTTT,TRBJ2-2,-,-,TRBV4-1
CASSTMGGGQPQHF,TGTGCCAGCAGTACCATGGGGGGTGGTCAGCCCCAGCATTTT,TRBJ1-5,-,-,TRBV27
CASRPLWGLAEDTQYF,TGTGCCAGCAGACCCTTGTGGGGACTAGCGGAAGATACGCAGTATTTT,TRBJ2-3,-,TRBD2,TRBV7-6
CASRGQTPYEQYF,TGTGCCAGCAGGGGGCAAACACCCTACGAGCAGTACTTC,TRBJ2-7,-,-,TRBV2
CASSHRTGMRDTEAFF,TGCGCCAGCAGCCACCGGACAGGGATGAGGGACACTGAAGCTTTCTTT,TRBJ1-1,-,TRBD1,TRBV4-1
CAWGGGGNPYEQYF,TGTGCCTGGGGCGGGGGAGGTAACCCCTACGAGCAGTACTTC,TRBJ2-7,once,TRBD2,TRBV30
CASSESTGRWNEQFF,TGCGCCAGCAGTGAGTCGACGGGAAGGTGGAATGAGCAGTTCTTC,TRBJ2-1,-,-,TRBV10-2
CASSLVGREETQYF,TGTGCCAGCAGCTTGGTCGGTAGGGAAGAGACCCAGTACTTC,TRBJ2-5,-,-,TRBV5-6
CAISESPGLRNTEAFF,TGTGCCATCAGTGAGTCCCCGGGACTTAGGAACACTGAGGCTTTCTTT,TRBJ1-1,-,-,TRBV10-3